This T cell receptor (beta chain) was captured in a study of blood T cell repertoires in COVID-19. This CDR3 is 16 amino acids long. The J segment lost 2 bases and the V segment lost 0 bases, leaving 5 bases of the junction unmatched. The germline V gene has CDR1 SGDLS and CDR2 YYNGEE. Sequenced by immunoSEQ multiplex PCR; TCRdb stores in-frame clones only, minus some. The sample lists some 460,000 clones, around 90% occurring once. The material sequenced was PBMCs or T cells enriched from blood (not recorded which). The clonotype originates from a woman in her late teens or twenties who had recovered from COVID-19. This chain connects TRBV9 to TRBJ2-3; TRBD2 aligns across 8 bases. Here the CDR3 reads CASSVGSGGHTDTQYF. CDR3 nucleotides: TGTGCCAGCAGCGTAGGCAGCGGGGGACACACAGATACGCAGTATTTT.